The entry below gives a single T cell receptor (beta chain) sequence along with its context. Sequenced by immunoSEQ multiplex PCR; TCRdb stores in-frame clones only, minus some. Of about 59,000 clones in the sample, about 94% are singletons; the top ten hold less than 5%. The data are from a study of technical replicates of blood from a handful of donors. The ends lost 0 bases at V and 1 base at J; junction bases unmatched: 0. This CDR3 region has 14 residues. Germline CDR1 is SGHTA and CDR2 is FQGNSA. The clonotype was recovered from a human donor in good health. Some clones in this sample may be carry-over from other donors' samples. The sample taken for sequencing was PBMCs. The chain combines TRBV7-2 with TRBJ2-7, with 7 bases matching TRBD2. CDR3 amino acids: CASSLASGSYEQYF. DNA of the CDR3: TGTGCCAGCAGCTTAGCTAGCGGGTCCTACGAGCAGTACTTC.